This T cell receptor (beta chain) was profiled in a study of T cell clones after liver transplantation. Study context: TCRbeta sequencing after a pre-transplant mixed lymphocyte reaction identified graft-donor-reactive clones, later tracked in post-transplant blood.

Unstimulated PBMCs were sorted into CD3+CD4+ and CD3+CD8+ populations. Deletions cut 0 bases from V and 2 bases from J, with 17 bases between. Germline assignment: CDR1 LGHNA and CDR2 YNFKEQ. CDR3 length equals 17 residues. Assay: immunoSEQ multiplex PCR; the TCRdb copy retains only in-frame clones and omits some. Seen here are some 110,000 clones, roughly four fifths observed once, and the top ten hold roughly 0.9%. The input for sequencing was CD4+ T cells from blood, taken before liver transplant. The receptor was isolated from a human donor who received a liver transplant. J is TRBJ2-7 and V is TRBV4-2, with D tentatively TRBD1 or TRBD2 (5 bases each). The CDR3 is CASSQDNGAGSAYEQYF. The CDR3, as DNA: TGTGCCAGCAGCCAAGATAACGGGGCAGGGAGTGCCTACGAGCAGTACTTC.